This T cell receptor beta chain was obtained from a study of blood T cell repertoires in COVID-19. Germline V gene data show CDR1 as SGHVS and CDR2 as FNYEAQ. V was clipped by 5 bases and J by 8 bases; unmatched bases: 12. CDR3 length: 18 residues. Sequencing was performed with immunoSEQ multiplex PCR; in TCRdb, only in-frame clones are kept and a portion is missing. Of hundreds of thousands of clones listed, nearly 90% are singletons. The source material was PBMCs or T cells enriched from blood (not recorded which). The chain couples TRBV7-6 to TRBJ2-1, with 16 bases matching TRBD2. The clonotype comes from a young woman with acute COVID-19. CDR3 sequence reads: CASSLRTGLAGGEHEQFF. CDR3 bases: TGTGCCAGCAGCCTCCGGACGGGACTAGCGGGAGGGGAGCATGAGCAGTTCTTC.